The 24 T cell receptor beta chains in this list originate from one sample, sequenced in a study of early T cells in non-severe SARS-CoV-2 infection. TCRdb reprocessed the 5' RACE reads via MiXCR and lists one record per CDR3 protein. The table records some 49,000 distinct CDR3 sequences, roughly 10% of them present only once. The sample consisted of whole blood. The receptors here all came from an adult who was a healthcare worker with PCR-confirmed SARS-CoV-2 infection or an uninfected control (not recorded which).

The rearrangement uses TRBV7-2 and TRBJ2-7; a weak D match, TRBD2 (5 bases). Germline V CDR1 and CDR2: SGHTA, FQGNSA. This CDR3 has 15 amino acids. Trimming stripped 2 bases from V and 0 bases from J, with 11 bases between. In DNA, the CDR3 is TGTGCCAGCAGCTTAAGGACTGAGAGCTCCTACGAGCAGTACTTC. Protein product: CASSLRTESSYEQYF.

This clonotype was seen a handful of times. J is TRBJ1-1 and V is TRBV21-1. TRBV21-1 is tagged as a pseudogene. The CDR3 runs 14 residues. CDR3 nucleotides: TGTGCCAGCAGCAAAGAGGAGGGGAGGACTGAAGCTTTCTTT. Translation gives CASSKEEGRTEAFF.

The V gene is TRBV28, the J gene TRBJ2-5; D is ambiguous. Germline CDR1 is MDHEN and CDR2 is SYDVKM. The CDR3 length is 13 residues. Trimming removed 3 bases from V and 4 bases from J, with 9 bases in between. Here the CDR3 DNA reads TGTGCCAGCAGTTTTCCACTGGGAGAGACCCAGTACTTC. Its protein is CASSFPLGETQYF.

This clonotype was recorded a few times. This rearrangement joins TRBV2 to TRBJ2-4; tentatively, D is TRBD1 or TRBD2 (5 bases each). CDR3 length: 16 amino acids. Germline V gene lookup returns CDR1 SNHLY and CDR2 FYNNEI. V gave up 3 bases and J gave up 1 base, with 13 bases separating them. The CDR3 loop is CASSDTLGEAKNIQYF. CDR3 DNA: TGTGCCAGCAGTGATACGTTGGGGGAGGCCAAAAACATTCAGTACTTC.

There are a few counts of this clonotype. The chain links TRBV6-2 or TRBV6-3 to TRBJ1-5; no reliable D call. Trimming removed 1 base at V and 3 bases at J, with 10 bases between. CDR1 MNHEY and CDR2 SVGEGT come from the germline V gene. The CDR3 has 15 residues. The CDR3 region has the DNA TGTGCCAGCAGTTACTTGGGCAGCCTCAATCAGCCCCAGCATTTT. Residues: CASSYLGSLNQPQHF.

A few counts support this clonotype. The rearrangement uses TRBV30 and TRBJ2-3; 8 bases fit TRBD2. With V trimmed by 3 bases and J by 1 base, 0 bases remained unmatched. The CDR3 sequence is 13 residues long. CDR1 GTSNPN and CDR2 SVGIG come from the germline V gene (reference sequence). The CDR3 coding sequence is TGTGCCTGGAGGACTAGCGGCACAGATACGCAGTATTTT. Encoded protein: CAWRTSGTDTQYF.

The chain employs TRBV7-9 and TRBJ2-3; D gene uncertain. Germline V gene sequence: CDR1 SEHNR, CDR2 FQNEAQ (reference sequence). V lost 5 bases to trimming and J lost 8 bases, with 11 bases between them. The CDR3 has 12 residues. The CDR3: CASSPRSGTQYF. The CDR3 nucleotides are TGTGCCAGCAGCCCCCGAAGTGGTACGCAGTATTTT.

This clonotype has only a few counts. The CDR3 here is CASSQDPPTLAGQNEQFF. CDR3 DNA: TGTGCCAGCAGCCAAGATCCCCCAACACTAGCGGGGCAAAATGAGCAGTTCTTC. The V and J genes are TRBV4-2 and TRBJ2-1; TRBD2 aligns across 10 bases. This CDR3 has 18 amino acids. V was pared by 0 bases and J by 7 bases, with 12 bases of the junction left unmatched. Looked up from germline, CDR1 is LGHNA and CDR2 is YNFKEQ.

This clonotype appeared a few times. The rearrangement links TRBV5-6 to TRBJ2-7; TRBD1 matches at 7 bases. The CDR3 extends over 15 amino acids. The germline CDR1 and CDR2 sequences are SGHDT and YYEEEE. Trimming cost V 5 bases and J 3 bases; bases outside gene matches: 11. The CDR3 sequence is CASSFTGDMDYEQYF. The CDR3 nucleotides are TGTGCCAGCAGTTTCACAGGGGATATGGACTACGAGCAGTACTTC.

This rearrangement joins TRBV4-3 to TRBJ1-1; D might be TRBD1 (6 bases). Germline values: CDR1 LGHNA, CDR2 YSLEER. The CDR3 is 18 residues long. The V end was cut by 3 bases, the J end by 5 bases, with 25 bases between. The CDR3 loop is CASSHSWGGERRGTEAFF. CDR3 nucleotides: TGCGCCAGCAGCCACAGCTGGGGGGGCGAGCGGAGAGGGACTGAAGCTTTCTTT.

The J gene is TRBJ1-4, the V gene TRBV7-9; TRBD1 agrees at 9 bases. V was clipped by 4 bases and J by 2 bases; unmatched bases: 8. The CDR3 totals 17 residues. Germline values: CDR1 SEHNR, CDR2 FQNEAQ (reference sequence). The DNA for the CDR3 is TGTGCCAGCAGCTCGTACGTCGGGACAGGGACTAATGAAAAACTGTTTTTT. This translates into CASSSYVGTGTNEKLFF. The complete variable domain, with remaining parts taken from reference TRBV7-9 and TRBJ1-4, reads DTGVSQNPRHKITKRGQNVTFRCDPISEHNRLYWYRQTLGQGPEFLTYFQNEAQLEKSRLLSDRFSAERPKGSFSTLEIQRTEQGDSAMYLCASSSYVGTGTNEKLFFGSGTQLSVL.

There are a few counts of this clonotype. The rearrangement joins TRBV19 to TRBJ2-3; D is undetermined. The CDR3 length is 15 residues. V gave up 5 bases and J gave up 2 bases, with 14 bases separating them. Germline lookup yields CDR1 LNHDA and CDR2 SQIVND (reference sequence). The CDR3 DNA reads TGTGCCAGTAGTTCGGACCTACTTCTCACAGATACGCAGTATTTT. Encoded protein: CASSSDLLLTDTQYF.

This clonotype was detected only a few times. This chain uses TRBV7-9 with TRBJ2-3; D uncertain. Trimming stripped 7 bases from V and 6 bases from J, with 11 bases between. The germline CDR1 and CDR2 sequences are SEHNR and FQNEAQ (reference sequence). CDR3 size: 12 residues. The CDR3 nucleotides read TGTGCCAGCACCTTCCTGTCGGATACGCAGTATTTT. It yields the protein CASTFLSDTQYF.

In its sample, this clonotype was seen many times. The chain joins TRBV7-8 to TRBJ1-5; D call uncertain. CDR1 is SGHVS, CDR2 FQNEAQ, per germline. CDR3 length: 12 amino acids. Trimming shortened V by 7 bases and J by 1 base, and 5 bases separated the two germline ends. In nucleotides, the CDR3 is TGTGCCAGCACGAACAGCAATCAGCCCCAGCATTTT. Translated: CASTNSNQPQHF.

CDR3 loop: CASGSGTGGGETQYF. For the CDR3, the DNA is TGTGCCAGCGGTTCCGGGACAGGGGGAGGAGAGACCCAGTACTTC. This sequence joins TRBV6-1 and TRBJ2-5; 11 nucleotides match TRBD1. The CDR3 length is 15 residues. Germline values: CDR1 MNHNS, CDR2 SASEGT. The ends lost 8 bases at V and 4 bases at J; junction bases unmatched: 9.

This clonotype has more than one count but fewer than ten. The chain employs TRBV12-3 or TRBV12-4 and TRBJ2-5, with 10 bases identical to TRBD2. Trimming took 4 bases from V and 5 from J; bases not matched to a gene: 10. The CDR3 sequence is 16 residues long. The CDR3 sequence is CASSYASGRPGETQYF. The CDR3 region has the DNA TGTGCCAGCAGTTACGCTAGCGGGAGACCTGGGGAGACCCAGTACTTC.

Many counts were recorded for this clonotype. The chain carries TRBV7-2 and TRBJ2-7; D uncertain. The CDR3 has 13 residues. V shed 1 base and J shed 2 bases, with 6 bases lying between them. In germline, CDR1 is SGHTA, CDR2 FQGNSA. The CDR3 DNA sequence: TGTGCCAGCAGCTTAGACTTCGCCTACGAGCAGTACTTC. Encoded protein: CASSLDFAYEQYF.

The V gene is TRBV9, the J gene TRBJ2-2, with a possible D match to TRBD2 (6 bases). Trimming cost V 0 bases and J 1 base, with 10 bases left between them. Germline CDR1 SGDLS, CDR2 YYNGEE. CDR3 length: 16 amino acids. This chain's CDR3 is CASSVGVSGNTGELFF. DNA of the CDR3: TGTGCCAGCAGCGTAGGGGTTAGCGGGAACACCGGGGAGCTGTTTTTT. Looking up the rest from reference TRBV9 and TRBJ2-2 gives the full variable domain: DSGVTQTPKHLITATGQRVTLRCSPRSGDLSVYWYQQSLDQGLQFLIQYYNGEERAKGNILERFSAQQFPDLHSELNLSSLELGDSALYFCASSVGVSGNTGELFFGEGSRLTVL.

In this sample, this clonotype turned up a few times. The chain employs TRBV12-5 and TRBJ2-3; unclear D gene. Deletions cut 2 bases from V and 2 bases from J, with 2 bases between. The CDR3 length is 12 residues. The germline V gene has CDR1 LGHNT and CDR2 FRNRAP. This chain's CDR3 is CASGLNTDTQYF. The CDR3, as DNA: TGTGCTAGTGGTTTGAACACAGATACGCAGTATTTT.

This chain uses TRBV12-3 or TRBV12-4 with TRBJ2-2, with D hard to call. With 7 bases removed from V and 5 bases from J, the gap between germline ends came to 8 bases. CDR3 length equals 12 residues. The DNA for the CDR3 is TGTGCCAGCAACCCTCAGACCGGGGAGCTGTTTTTT. Translating gives CASNPQTGELFF.

This clonotype was observed many times. The V gene is TRBV20-1, the J gene TRBJ2-1, with TRBD2 matching 11 bases. The junction had 9 bases not matched to a gene; V was cut back by 5 bases and J by 9 bases. Per the germline V gene, CDR1 is DFQATT and CDR2 is SNEGSKA (reference sequence). The CDR3 consists of 14 residues. The DNA for the CDR3 is TGCAGTGCTGTACTAGCGGGAGTGGTTGGTGAGCAGTTCTTC. This gives the protein CSAVLAGVVGEQFF.

This chain connects TRBV4-3 to TRBJ2-2, with 10 bases fitting TRBD1. The V gene end was trimmed by 3 bases and the J gene end by 5 bases; junction bases not matched to a gene: 3. Germline V gene lookup returns CDR1 LGHNA and CDR2 YSLEER. The CDR3 extends over 15 amino acids. CDR3 in DNA: TGCGCCAGCAGCCAGGACAGGGGGTTGACCGGGGAGCTGTTTTTT. The encoded protein is CASSQDRGLTGELFF.

At least ten counts were recorded for this clonotype. This rearrangement joins TRBV6-4 to TRBJ1-1, with 9 bases lining up with TRBD1. Germline V gene sequence: CDR1 MRHNA, CDR2 SNTAGT. The CDR3 totals 13 residues. V lost 0 bases, J lost 7 bases, and 0 bases stayed unmatched. The CDR3 nucleotides are TGTGCCAGCAGTGACTCGGGACAGGGTGAAGCTTTCTTT. It specifies CASSDSGQGEAFF.

There are many counts of this clonotype. The genes are TRBV7-8 and TRBJ1-5; possibly TRBD1 for D (6 bases). The CDR3 covers 16 residues. V lost 3 bases and J 4 bases, leaving 16 bases between the germline ends. The V gene's germline CDR1 is SGHVS and CDR2 FQNEAQ. CDR3 residues: CASSLGGLAANQPQHF. The CDR3 DNA is TGTGCCAGCAGCTTGGGGGGGCTCGCGGCGAATCAGCCCCAGCATTTT.